This T cell receptor beta chain stems from a study of T cell responses to AZD1222 COVID-19 vaccine. Notes on this clone: The antigen is unknown.

Using immunoSEQ multiplex PCR, the repertoire was profiled, and TCRdb retains in-frame clones only, with some absent. The table lists some 140,000 clones, 90% to 95% of them singletons. The germline V gene encodes CDR1 DFQATT and CDR2 SNEGSKA (reference sequence). This CDR3 spans 11 amino acids. Whole-study findings and limits: At 160-218 and 743-854, vaccine-associated CD4 TCRs were dominant, and they spanned spike.

The clonotype comes from an adult who received the AZD1222 COVID-19 vaccine. The rearrangement uses TRBV20-1 and TRBJ1-2; D perhaps matches TRBD1 (5 bases). This material consisted of peripheral blood, taken 28 days after the second AZD1222 dose. The CDR3 sequence: CITQVLYGYTF. As DNA, the CDR3 is TGCATCACACAGGTCCTCTATGGCTACACCTTC.